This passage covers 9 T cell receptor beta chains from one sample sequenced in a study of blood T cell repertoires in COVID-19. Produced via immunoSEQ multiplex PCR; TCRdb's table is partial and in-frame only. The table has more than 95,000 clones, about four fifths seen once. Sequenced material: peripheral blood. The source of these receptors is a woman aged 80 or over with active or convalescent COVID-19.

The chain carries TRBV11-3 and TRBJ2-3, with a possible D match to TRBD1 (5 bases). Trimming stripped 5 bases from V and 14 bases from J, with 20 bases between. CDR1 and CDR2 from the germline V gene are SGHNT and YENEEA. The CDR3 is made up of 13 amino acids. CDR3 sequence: CASSQGPLGSRYF. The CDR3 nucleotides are TGTGCCAGCAGCCAGGGTCCACTTGGGTCGAGGTATTTT.

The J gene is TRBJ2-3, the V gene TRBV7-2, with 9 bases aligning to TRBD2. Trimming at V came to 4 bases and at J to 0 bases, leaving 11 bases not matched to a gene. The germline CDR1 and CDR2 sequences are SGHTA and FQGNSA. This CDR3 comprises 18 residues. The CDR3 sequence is CASSSKNLAGLSTDTQYF. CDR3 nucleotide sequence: TGTGCCAGCAGCTCGAAGAACCTAGCGGGGCTTAGCACAGATACGCAGTATTTT.

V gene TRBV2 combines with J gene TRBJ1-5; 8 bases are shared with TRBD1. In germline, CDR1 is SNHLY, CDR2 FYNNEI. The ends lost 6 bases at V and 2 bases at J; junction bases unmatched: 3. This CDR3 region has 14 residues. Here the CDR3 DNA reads TGTGCCAGCAGGGACAGGGTAGGCAATCAGCCCCAGCATTTT. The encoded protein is CASRDRVGNQPQHF.

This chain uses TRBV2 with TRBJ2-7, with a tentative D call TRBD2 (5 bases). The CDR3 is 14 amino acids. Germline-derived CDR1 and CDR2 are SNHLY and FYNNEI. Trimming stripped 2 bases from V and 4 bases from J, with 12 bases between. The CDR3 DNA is TGTGCCAGCAGTGAAAGCGGCTGGAATTACGAGCAGTACTTC. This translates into CASSESGWNYEQYF.

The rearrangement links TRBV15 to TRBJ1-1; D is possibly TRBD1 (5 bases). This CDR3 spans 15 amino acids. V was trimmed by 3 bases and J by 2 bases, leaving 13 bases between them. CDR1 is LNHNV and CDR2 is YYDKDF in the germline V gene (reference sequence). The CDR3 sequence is CATSRSGTGNTEAFF. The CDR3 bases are TGTGCCACCAGCAGGTCCGGGACTGGCAACACTGAAGCTTTCTTT.

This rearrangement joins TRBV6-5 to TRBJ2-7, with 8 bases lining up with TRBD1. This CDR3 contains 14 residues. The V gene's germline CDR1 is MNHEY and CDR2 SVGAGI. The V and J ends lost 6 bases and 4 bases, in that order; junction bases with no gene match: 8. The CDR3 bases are TGTGCCAGCAGCGCCGGGGACAGGATTTACGAGCAGTACTTC. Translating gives CASSAGDRIYEQYF.

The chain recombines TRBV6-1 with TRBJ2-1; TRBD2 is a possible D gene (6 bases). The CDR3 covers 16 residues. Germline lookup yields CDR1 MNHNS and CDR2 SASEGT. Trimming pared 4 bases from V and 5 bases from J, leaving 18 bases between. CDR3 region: CASSASAGRPHNEQFF. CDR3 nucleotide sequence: TGTGCCAGCAGTGCGTCGGCGGGGCGACCTCACAATGAGCAGTTCTTC.

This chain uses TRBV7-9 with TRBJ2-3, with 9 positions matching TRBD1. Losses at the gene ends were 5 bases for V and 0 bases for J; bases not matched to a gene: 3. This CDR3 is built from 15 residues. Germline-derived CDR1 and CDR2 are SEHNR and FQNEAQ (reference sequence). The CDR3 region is CASSTGTGSTDTQYF. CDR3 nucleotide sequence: TGTGCCAGCAGCACCGGGACAGGGAGCACAGATACGCAGTATTTT.

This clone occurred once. CDR3 sequence (DNA): TGCGCCAGCAGCTTGTTCAGCGGGAGCTTAGGCAATGAGCAGTTCTTC. It encodes CASSLFSGSLGNEQFF. The V and J genes are TRBV5-1 and TRBJ2-1; the match to TRBD2 covers 8 bases. The CDR3 runs to 16 residues. Germline V gene lookup returns CDR1 SGHRS and CDR2 YFSETQ. The ends lost 1 base at V and 6 bases at J; junction bases unmatched: 9.